The entry below describes one T cell receptor (beta chain). Its antigen is unknown. Base-call qualities are not available, and no considerably larger clone is one nucleotide away. The record originates from a study of T cells in localized non-small cell lung cancer (dated by TCRdb to the early 2020s). With regard to the full study: The study examined T cell repertoires in a few hundred patients with early-stage NSCLC and compared tumors with uninvolved tumor-adjacent lungs. The cohort was made up of around 250 treatment-naive NSCLC patients whose localized lung tumors had been resected. The mean age of the NSCLC patients was about 67 years, with about 120 men and 100 to 110 women.

Paper-wide results and their limitations: Because the study design was exploratory, TCR variables were selected using unadjusted p-values without false-discovery rate correction. Of the top 100 tumor clones, a median of roughly 60 were detected in paired uninvolved adjacent lung; around 27 were also among that lung's top 100. Longer overall survival was associated with higher T cell density in blood, whereas shorter survival was associated with higher clonality in adjacent lung. Uninvolved tumor-adjacent lung showed the highest T cell clonality, higher than tumor, which suggests more focused antigenic responses in the adjacent lung. Multi-region tumor sequencing was not performed, so intratumor heterogeneity could not be excluded.

At diagnosis, tumor, uninvolved tumor-adjacent lung and peripheral blood were collected and then preserved as a mix of FFPE and fresh-frozen material. For TCR repertoire profiling, blood samples were analyzed as peripheral blood mononuclear cells. TCR beta CDR3 regions were sequenced from DNA using the immunoSEQ Assay. The authors processed their data as follows. To compute T cell density, TCR beta template counts were normalized to usable DNA, which was estimated by amplifying housekeeping genes. The preseqR package was used to estimate richness by extrapolating to 400,000 templates for PBMC samples and to 120,000 templates for tissue samples. Clonality was taken to be one minus Pielou's evenness. Tissue-enriched TCRs were identified through differential abundance testing performed on productive amino-acid clonotypes, with a minimum total count of 5 and an alpha of 0.1. The Jaccard Index and the Morisita Overlap Index were used to measure repertoire overlap between compartments. GLIPH grouped TCR beta CDR3s together with public tetramer-defined viral CDR3s, and a viral motif had to include at least three viral sequences and show V-gene enrichment. TCRdb provides this immuneACCESS table in a form limited to in-frame rearrangements. Some clones are lacking; in checked studies, under half of them reflect an unresolved V gene, and why the rest are absent is not known. V, J and clone size are those of that table, while D and trimming were read from the DNA. Counted in this sample were about 20,000 clones; 87% of them appeared once. The top ten clonotypes cover about 12% of the sample.

The sample here was PBMCs, taken before any cancer treatment. The TCR sequence derives from a man aged 40-75 years with stage II squamous cell lung carcinoma.

The CDR3: CASSPQGSNNSPLHF. The nucleotide sequence reads as follows: TGTGCCAGCAGTCCACAGGGGTCGAATAATTCACCCCTCCACTTT. The chain couples TRBV6-5 to TRBJ1-6, and 7 bases in between align with TRBD1. Reading the germline V gene gives CDR1 MNHEY and CDR2 SVGAGI. After removal of 5 bases from V and 5 bases from J, the junction retains 6 bases not matched to a gene. From the cysteine up to the phenylalanine, the CDR3 has a length of 15 residues. Only CDR3 DNA is held: 45 bases, read in frame from base 1.